This section outlines one T cell receptor beta chain sequence together with its context. What it binds is not known. The CDR3 covers 15 residues. Germline CDR1 SGHNT, CDR2 YYREEE (reference sequence). Trimming cost V 0 bases and J 0 bases, with 7 bases left between them. This entry comes from a study of cytomegalovirus exposure and HLA in healthy donors. For the study at large: A prior study identified 110 million or so unique TCR beta sequences from roughly 180 million T cells. Findings of the study overall: Some segments of the V type, notably TRBV6-2 and TRBV6-3, were excluded as indistinguishable.

The PCR had 60 Vbeta and 13 Jbeta primers. The assay was immunoSEQ multiplex PCR, and TCRdb's table has in-frame clones only and misses some. The table shows approximately 110,000 clones, with 81% occurring only once. This sequence joins TRBV5-4 and TRBJ1-5; possible D gene TRBD1, 5 bases. The origin of this receptor is a woman in her 30s in good health and CMV-seronegative. Input material: PBMCs. The CDR3 here is CASSLEQDSNQPQHF. The CDR3 DNA reads as TGTGCCAGCAGCTTGGAACAGGATAGCAATCAGCCCCAGCATTTT.